This T cell receptor beta chain derives from a study of T cells after yellow fever vaccination. Study-wide results and caveats: Faster peaking, at day 5 versus 15, marked a secondary response that was weaker. Clonotypes appearing in both CD4 and CD8 compartments existed, and their share was small. Most clones from primary vaccination were detected again post-booster (around 95% CD4, 88% CD8).

The table lists this clonotype with a few counts. Its antigen is unknown. Researchers made TCR cDNA using 5'RACE template switching, and this step added a universal primer site and UMIs. Each CDR3 protein gets one entry after TCRdb re-called the 5' RACE reads with MiXCR. The profile shows a few hundred thousand distinct CDR3 sequences, around 7% of them singletons. Between the trimmed V and J ends, which lost 3 bases and 4 bases, there was a span of 13 bases. Per the germline V gene, CDR1 is SGDLS and CDR2 is YYNGEE. The CDR3 sequence is 14 residues long. This TCR came from a man between 18 and 29 years old who received the YFV17D yellow fever vaccine. The specimen comprised PBMCs, sampled roughly seven weeks after the first yellow fever vaccination. The chain joins TRBV9 to TRBJ1-1, with no clear D. CDR3 loop: CASSALPPATEAFF. The CDR3 DNA reads as TGTGCCAGCAGCGCCCTCCCCCCGGCCACTGAAGCTTTCTTT.